Presented here are 20 T cell receptor beta chains from one specimen sequenced in a study of blood T cells in healthy people across ages (dated by TCRdb to 2013 to 2016). The library came from 5' RACE. The data were produced on an Illumina HiSeq 2500. A second PCR of about 6 to 12 cycles was performed with a sample-barcoded 5' primer and a J-beta primer mix. The public reads were reprocessed in TCRdb via fastp at Q25 and MiXCR, keeping in-frame beta chains. Each record represents a unique CDR3 protein, reported with the most common genes and DNA among its rows. Within this sample are more than 750,000 distinct CDR3 sequences, with almost 30% of them counted one time only. The ten top clones hold 10% to 13% of the sample. This sample also appeared in a second study, on T cells of mothers and their children.

Sequencing was carried out using blood. The receptors originated from a woman between 40 and 50 years old in good health.

V is TRBV20-1 and J is TRBJ1-2; D ambiguous. V was pared by 4 bases and J by 5 bases, with 14 bases between. This CDR3 has 13 residues. Germline values: CDR1 DFQATT, CDR2 SNEGSKA (reference sequence). The CDR3 DNA sequence: TGCAGTGCTACGGGTCTGGGCGAGTATGGCTACACCTTC. Protein product: CSATGLGEYGYTF.

The table lists this clonotype with a few counts. The chain uses TRBV4-3 and TRBJ1-3; unclear D gene. Germline CDR1 LGHNA, CDR2 YSLEER. V lost 0 bases and J lost 0, with 9 bases in between. The CDR3 totals 16 residues. This CDR3 is CASSQEKAGSGNTIYF. The CDR3 DNA is TGCGCCAGCAGCCAAGAGAAGGCGGGCTCTGGAAACACCATATATTTT.

This clonotype was observed a few times. The chain's CDR3 is CASSYGSQGLHF. CDR3 DNA: TGTGCCAGCAGTTATGGCTCTCAAGGCCTCCACTTT. This sequence joins TRBV27 and TRBJ1-6, with D unclear. The V end was cut by 4 bases, the J end by 15 bases, with 13 bases between. Germline V gene lookup returns CDR1 MNHEY and CDR2 SMNVEV (reference sequence). The CDR3 extends over 12 amino acids.

The chain joins TRBV7-9 to TRBJ1-2; D unclear. Between the trimmed V and J ends, which lost 7 bases and 2 bases, there was a span of 14 bases. Per the germline V gene, CDR1 is SEHNR and CDR2 is FQNEAQ (reference sequence). This CDR3 has 14 amino acids. As DNA, the CDR3 is TGTGCCAGCACAGACGTTCTCAAAAACTATGGCTACACCTTC. This encodes CASTDVLKNYGYTF. The full variable domain, in which reference TRBV7-9 and TRBJ1-2 provide the parts outside the CDR3, is DTGVSQNPRHKITKRGQNVTFRCDPISEHNRLYWYRQTLGQGPEFLTYFQNEAQLEKSRLLSDRFSAERPKGSFSTLEIQRTEQGDSAMYLCASTDVLKNYGYTFGSGTRLTVV.

V usage is TRBV7-2 and J usage is TRBJ2-1, with 7 bases that match TRBD2. The junction had 7 bases not matched to a gene; V was cut back by 5 bases and J by 3 bases. This CDR3 has 15 amino acids. From germline, CDR1 is SGHTA and CDR2 FQGNSA. CDR3 sequence: CASSPGLTHYNEQFF. CDR3 nucleotide sequence: TGTGCCAGCAGCCCGGGACTAACCCACTACAATGAGCAGTTCTTC.

The rearrangement links TRBV3-1 to TRBJ2-7; D may be TRBD1 or TRBD2 (6 bases each). The CDR3 is made up of 15 amino acids. Trimming cost V 3 bases and J 7 bases, with 19 bases left between them. The germline V gene has CDR1 LGHDT and CDR2 YNNKEL (reference sequence). CDR3 region: CASSQMFGGLEEQYF. The CDR3 coding sequence is TGTGCCAGCAGCCAGATGTTTGGGGGGCTAGAAGAGCAGTACTTC.

The chain employs TRBV15 and TRBJ1-2; the match to TRBD1 covers 8 bases. The CDR3 spans 16 residues. Germline CDR1 is LNHNV and CDR2 is YYDKDF (reference sequence). The J segment lost 5 bases and the V segment lost 5 bases, leaving 13 bases of the junction unmatched. CDR3 loop: CATSVDPGQGKYGYTF. DNA of the CDR3: TGTGCCACCAGCGTGGACCCTGGACAGGGAAAATATGGCTACACCTTC.

This clonotype was seen at least ten times. The CDR3 here is CASSLNYQGRHEQYF. The CDR3 region has the DNA TGTGCCAGCAGCTTAAATTATCAGGGTCGGCACGAGCAGTACTTC. This chain uses TRBV7-6 with TRBJ2-7; tentative D call: TRBD1 (5 bases). Trimming pared 2 bases from V and 5 bases from J, leaving 16 bases between. Germline V gene data show CDR1 as SGHVS and CDR2 as FNYEAQ. CDR3 length: 15 amino acids.

The chain couples TRBV10-3 to TRBJ2-7, with D unclear. CDR1 is ENHRY, CDR2 SYGVKD, per germline. There are 13 residues in the CDR3. Trimming pared 0 bases from V and 7 bases from J, leaving 10 bases between. CDR3 in amino acids: CAISESSVGEQYF. The CDR3 bases are TGTGCCATCAGTGAGTCGTCGGTGGGGGAGCAGTACTTC.

The chain recombines TRBV13 with TRBJ2-3; a possible D gene is TRBD2 (5 bases). Germline CDR1 and CDR2: PRHDT and FYEKMQ (reference sequence). Trimming removed 1 base at V and 0 bases at J, with 11 bases between. This CDR3 is built from 16 residues. The CDR3 spells CASSLVEGSSTDTQYF. The CDR3 region has the DNA TGTGCCAGCAGCTTAGTTGAGGGATCAAGCACAGATACGCAGTATTTT. Full variable domain (rest looked up from reference TRBV13 and TRBJ2-3): AAGVIQSPRHLIKEKRETATLKCYPIPRHDTVYWYQQGPGQDPQFLISFYEKMQSDKGSIPDRFSAQQFSDYHSELNMSSLELGDSALYFCASSLVEGSSTDTQYFGPGTRLTVL.

Ten or more counts support this clonotype. V is TRBV29-1 and J is TRBJ2-1; tentatively, D is TRBD2 (5 bases). This CDR3 region has 14 residues. The V end was cut by 3 bases, the J end by 0 bases, with 9 bases between. CDR1 and CDR2 (germline): SQVTM, ANQGSEA. DNA for the CDR3: TGCAGCGTTGAGGACTGGAGCTCCTACAATGAGCAGTTCTTC. It specifies CSVEDWSSYNEQFF.

This clonotype was observed a few times. The DNA for the CDR3 is TGTGCCAGCAGTTTACCACCGGGCCTCAATAATTCACCCCTCCACTTT. This translates into CASSLPPGLNNSPLHF. The chain recombines TRBV28 with TRBJ1-6; D remains unclear. The CDR3 has 16 residues. Per the germline V gene, CDR1 is MDHEN and CDR2 is SYDVKM. Trimming cost V 2 bases and J 5 bases, with 13 bases left between them.

A few counts support this clonotype. The V and J genes are TRBV18 and TRBJ2-7; 11 bases fit TRBD1. Per the germline V gene, CDR1 is KGHSH and CDR2 is LQKENI. CDR3 length: 15 amino acids. V lost 5 bases to trimming and J lost 2 bases; unmatched junction nucleotides: 5. The CDR3 loop reads CASSADRGPTYEQYF. DNA of the CDR3: TGTGCCAGCTCAGCGGACAGGGGGCCTACCTACGAGCAGTACTTC.

This chain connects TRBV20-1 to TRBJ2-7, with a weak D call TRBD2 (6 bases). The CDR3 length is 14 residues. Trimming left V 4 bases short and J 4 bases short, with 17 bases between. CDR1 is DFQATT and CDR2 is SNEGSKA in the germline V gene (reference sequence). For the CDR3, the DNA is TGCAGTGCTACCCGACTAACGGGGGTTTACGAGCAGTACTTC. Translated, it gives CSATRLTGVYEQYF.

This clonotype was counted a single time. With a much larger clone just one base away, this may be a read error. The rearrangement links TRBV6-1 to TRBJ2-5; D is possibly TRBD1 (5 bases). Germline loops: CDR1 MNHNS, CDR2 SASEGT. Trimming took off 8 bases at V and 11 bases at J, with 15 bases between the two ends. This CDR3 has 11 residues. CDR3 residues: CASAQVNEQYF. The CDR3 DNA reads as TGTGCCAGCGCACAGGTGAATGAGCAGTACTTC.

At least ten counts were recorded for this clonotype. This chain joins TRBV20-1 and TRBJ1-2; D is undetermined. CDR1 and CDR2 from the germline V gene are DFQATT and SNEGSKA (reference sequence). V lost 3 bases and J 5 bases, leaving 7 bases between the germline ends. The CDR3 is 11 amino acids. The CDR3 region has the DNA TGCAGTGCTAGCGGCAGTTATGGCTACACCTTC. This encodes CSASGSYGYTF.

V usage is TRBV14 and J usage is TRBJ2-7; 12 bases fit TRBD2. V shed 4 bases, J shed 7 bases, and the junction held 5 bases outside the gene matches. Germline V lookup: CDR1 SGHDN, CDR2 FVKESK. This CDR3 contains 14 residues. The CDR3 DNA follows: TGTGCCAGCAGCCCTAGCGGGGGGGCCTGGGAGCAGTACTTC. Protein product: CASSPSGGAWEQYF.

This clonotype was seen ten or more times. This chain joins TRBV7-2 and TRBJ2-5; no definite D call. Germline CDR1 is SGHTA and CDR2 is FQGNSA. The CDR3 runs to 13 residues. V was trimmed by 7 bases and J by 0 bases, leaving 9 bases between them. The CDR3 here is CASNGRNQETQYF. The CDR3 DNA sequence: TGTGCCAGCAATGGACGGAACCAAGAGACCCAGTACTTC. Looking up the rest from reference TRBV7-2 and TRBJ2-5 gives the full variable domain: GAGVSQSPSNKVTEKGKDVELRCDPISGHTALYWYRQSLGQGLEFLIYFQGNSAPDKSGLPSDRFSAERTGGSVSTLTIQRTQQEDSAVYLCASNGRNQETQYFGPGTRLLVL.

On this clonotype: This could be a read error, since a much larger clone is one nucleotide away. This chain connects TRBV7-3 to TRBJ2-3; unclear D gene. In germline, CDR1 is SGHTA, CDR2 FQGTGA. The CDR3 is 13 residues long. Trimming stripped 5 bases from V and 6 bases from J, with 12 bases between. For the CDR3, the DNA is TGTGCCAGCAGCGCCCATTTCTCGGATACGCAGTATTTT. Protein sequence: CASSAHFSDTQYF. The full variable domain, completed using reference TRBV7-3 and TRBJ2-3, is GAGVSQTPSNKVTEKGKYVELRCDPISGHTALYWYRQSLGQGPEFLIYFQGTGAADDSGLPNDRFFAVRPEGSVSTLKIQRTERGDSAVYLCASSAHFSDTQYFGPGTRLTVL.

This clonotype was counted at least ten times. The germline gene is not matched at one end of the junction; a read error may be the cause. V and J are TRBV9 and TRBJ2-7; 10 bases are shared with TRBD2. Germline loops: CDR1 SGDLS, CDR2 YYNGEE. There are 15 residues in the CDR3. CDR3 sequence (DNA): TGTGCTAGCAGCATAGGGACTAGCGTGAACGAAGGGCAGTACTTC. Translation gives CASSIGTSVNEGQYF.